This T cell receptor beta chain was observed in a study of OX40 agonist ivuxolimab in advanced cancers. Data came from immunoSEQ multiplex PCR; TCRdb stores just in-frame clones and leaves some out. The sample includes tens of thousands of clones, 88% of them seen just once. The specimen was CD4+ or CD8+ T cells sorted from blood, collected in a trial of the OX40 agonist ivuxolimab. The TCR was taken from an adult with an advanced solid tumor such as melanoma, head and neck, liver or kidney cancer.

Here the CDR3 reads CASSLDSPGYGYTF. In DNA, the CDR3 is TGTGCCAGCAGCTTAGACAGCCCCGGCTATGGCTACACCTTC. V and J are TRBV7-2 and TRBJ1-2; no definite D call. The CDR3 is 14 amino acids. The V end lost 1 base, the J end lost 4 bases, and 10 bases lay between the germline ends. Germline V gene sequence: CDR1 SGHTA, CDR2 FQGNSA.